This is a list of T cell receptor beta chains from one sample in a study of blood T cell repertoires in COVID-19. TCRdb keeps only in-frame clones here, not all; method: immunoSEQ multiplex PCR. The repertoire consists of 300,000 to 350,000 clones, with more than 80% occurring once and the leading ten covering about 7%. Specimen: peripheral blood. The receptors were gathered from a woman aged 25 to 39 with COVID-19, enrolled during active disease. Both conserved end residues are part of each CDR3. Each record gives: CDR3 DNA, CDR3 protein, D gene, V gene, clone size, J gene. A D gene is named only where the DNA matches it firmly. The size field is filled for only some rows; it gives once, few, many or a size class.

cdr3_nt: TGTGCCAGCAGTTCCACAGGGAGCTCCTATAATTCACCCCTCCACTTT; cdr3_aa: CASSSTGSSYNSPLHF; d_call: -; v_call: TRBV27; clone_size: -; j_call: TRBJ1-6
cdr3_nt: TGTGCCGCGGGGCCTGCGAACACCGGGGAGCTGTTTTTT; cdr3_aa: CAAGPANTGELFF; d_call: -; v_call: TRBV24-1; clone_size: -; j_call: TRBJ2-2
cdr3_nt: TGCAGCGCCTTAGCGGGGAGCACAGATACGCAGTATTTT; cdr3_aa: CSALAGSTDTQYF; d_call: TRBD2; v_call: TRBV29-1; clone_size: -; j_call: TRBJ2-3
cdr3_nt: TGCGCCAGCAGCCGGACAGGGGGCTCAAACATTCAGTACTTC; cdr3_aa: CASSRTGGSNIQYF; d_call: TRBD1; v_call: TRBV5-1; clone_size: -; j_call: TRBJ2-4
cdr3_nt: TGTGCCAGCAGCTTAGCCGGCGGACAGGGGGGTAACTATGGCTACACCTTC; cdr3_aa: CASSLAGGQGGNYGYTF; d_call: TRBD1; v_call: TRBV7-9; clone_size: few; j_call: TRBJ1-2
cdr3_nt: TGTGCCAGTAGTGGGACACAGGGGGCGGAGGAGACCCAGTACTTC; cdr3_aa: CASSGTQGAEETQYF; d_call: TRBD1; v_call: TRBV19; clone_size: -; j_call: TRBJ2-5
cdr3_nt: TGTGCCAGCCGGACTTCAGGGGAGGGCACTGAAGCTTTCTTT; cdr3_aa: CASRTSGEGTEAFF; d_call: -; v_call: TRBV18; clone_size: once; j_call: TRBJ1-1
cdr3_nt: TGCGCCAGCAGCCAAGGCCACGGCACTGAAGCTTTCTTT; cdr3_aa: CASSQGHGTEAFF; d_call: -; v_call: TRBV4-1; clone_size: -; j_call: TRBJ1-1
cdr3_nt: TGTGCCAGCAGCCAAGAATACGGGGATGAAAAACTGTTTTTT; cdr3_aa: CASSQEYGDEKLFF; d_call: -; v_call: TRBV3-1/TRBV3-2; clone_size: -; j_call: TRBJ1-4
cdr3_nt: TGTGCCAGCAGTTCCACCGGGACAAGTGAAGCTTTCTTT; cdr3_aa: CASSSTGTSEAFF; d_call: -; v_call: TRBV28; clone_size: -; j_call: TRBJ1-1
cdr3_nt: TGTGCCAGCAGCGTAGGGGGATCGGGCGGGAGGTCGGGAGAGCAGTTCTTC; cdr3_aa: CASSVGGSGGRSGEQFF; d_call: TRBD2; v_call: TRBV9; clone_size: few; j_call: TRBJ2-1
cdr3_nt: TGCGCCAGCAGTGAGTCTCCCCAGGGGGCCTTGTCTGGAAACACCATATATTTT; cdr3_aa: CASSESPQGALSGNTIYF; d_call: TRBD1; v_call: TRBV10-2; clone_size: once; j_call: TRBJ1-3